The 6 T cell receptor beta chains below all came from one sample that was sequenced in a study of monozygotic twins with inflammatory bowel disease. TCRdb reprocessed the 5' RACE reads, keeping one entry per CDR3 protein, no DNA. Its clone listing holds some 150,000 distinct CDR3 sequences. The specimen sequenced was blood. These receptors all come from a human donor with ulcerative colitis or Crohn's disease, or a healthy co-twin of an affected twin (not recorded which).

The chain combines TRBV7-8 with TRBJ2-7; checking the TCRdb D call of TRBD1 is not possible without DNA. The CDR3 spans 17 residues. Germline V gene data show CDR1 as SGHVS and CDR2 as FQNEAQ. The CDR3 loop reads CASSILGTGGLTLEQYF.

The chain couples TRBV20-1 to TRBJ2-1; TCRdb's D call of TRBD1 is untestable without DNA. Looked up from germline, CDR1 is DFQATT and CDR2 is SNEGSKA (reference sequence). CDR3 length equals 16 residues. The CDR3 sequence is CSANGPGASSYNEQFF.

The rearrangement uses TRBV5-4 and TRBJ2-1; lacking DNA, the TRBD2 call made by TCRdb goes unchecked. From germline, CDR1 is SGHNT and CDR2 YYREEE (reference sequence). This CDR3 is 14 amino acids long. CDR3 sequence reads: CASSLGTSVNEQFF.

CDR3 sequence: CASSYSRTSARDTQYF. V and J are TRBV6-5 and TRBJ2-3; TCRdb proposes TRBD2, but this gene call is untestable without DNA. The CDR3 runs to 16 residues. Germline V gene data show CDR1 as MNHEY and CDR2 as SVGAGI.

This rearrangement joins TRBV5-4 to TRBJ2-1. The length of the CDR3 is 18 residues. Germline V CDR1 and CDR2: SGHNT, YYREEE (reference sequence). This CDR3 is CASSPEARATSTYNEQFF.

The chain combines TRBV20-1 with TRBJ2-2; TCRdb names TRBD1, which stays unverified in the absence of DNA. CDR1 is DFQATT, CDR2 SNEGSKA, per germline (reference sequence). CDR3 length equals 16 residues. The CDR3 spells CSASKGDRGHTGELFF.